Listed here are 8 T cell receptor beta chains from one sample, sequenced in a study of lymphopenia after photon versus proton radiotherapy. The repertoire was sequenced with immunoSEQ multiplex PCR; TCRdb's copy has only in-frame clones and lacks some. This table holds approximately 65,000 clones, 87% found once. The material sequenced was peripheral blood, taken from a patient treated with proton-based radiotherapy. The receptors were gathered from a man aged 80 or over with esophageal cancer.

The genes are TRBV12-5 and TRBJ1-1; D is undetermined. This CDR3 is built from 14 residues. V was cut by 5 bases and J by 1 base, with 11 bases left in between. Germline values: CDR1 LGHNT, CDR2 FRNRAP. The CDR3 DNA reads as TGTGCTAGTGGTCTCCCCAGTAAGAACACTGAAGCTTTCTTT. Translating gives CASGLPSKNTEAFF.

This clone appeared a single time. The rearrangement links TRBV7-2 to TRBJ2-5, with D unclear. Looked up from germline, CDR1 is SGHTA and CDR2 is FQGNSA. The CDR3 runs 9 residues. Deletions cut 2 bases from V and 8 bases from J, with 0 bases between. CDR3 sequence reads: CASSLTQYF. CDR3 coding DNA: TGTGCCAGCAGCTTAACCCAGTACTTC.

The chain couples TRBV9 to TRBJ1-4; 7 nucleotides match TRBD1. The junction had 7 bases not matched to a gene; V was cut back by 1 base and J by 7 bases. The V gene's germline CDR1 is SGDLS and CDR2 YYNGEE. The CDR3 length is 15 residues. The CDR3 protein is CASSVRGTEREKLFF. The CDR3 DNA follows: TGTGCCAGCAGCGTAAGAGGGACAGAGCGTGAAAAACTGTTTTTT.

This clone was counted only a few times. The chain is built from TRBV5-5 and TRBJ1-1; D gene ambiguous. The CDR3 is 12 residues long. The V and J ends lost 2 bases and 3 bases respectively, with 5 bases between them. Germline loops: CDR1 SGHKS, CDR2 YYEKEE (reference sequence). CDR3 loop: CASSFGDTEAFF. The DNA of the CDR3 is TGTGCCAGCAGCTTTGGGGACACTGAAGCTTTCTTT.

The J gene is TRBJ2-5, the V gene TRBV11-2; TRBD2 matches 8 bases. The J call is doubtful: the DNA matches TRBJ2-7 better. In germline, CDR1 is SGHAT, CDR2 FQNNGV. This CDR3 has 18 amino acids. The CDR3 is CASSLSPRLAGITYEQYF. The CDR3 coding sequence is TGTGCCAGCAGCTTAAGTCCGCGGCTAGCGGGTATAACCTACGAGCAGTACTTC.

This chain links TRBV6-5 with TRBJ1-1, with TRBD1 matching 8 bases. V lost 2 bases to trimming and J lost 4 bases; unmatched junction nucleotides: 9. Germline-derived CDR1 and CDR2 are MNHEY and SVGAGI. This CDR3 comprises 16 residues. CDR3 bases: TGTGCCAGCAGTTACCCAAAACAGGGGGGCAGCACTGAAGCTTTCTTT. Translation: CASSYPKQGGSTEAFF.

CDR3 bases: TGTGCCTGGAGTTCAGGGACTTCTGGAAACACCATATATTTT. It yields the protein CAWSSGTSGNTIYF. The chain has TRBV30 and TRBJ1-3; the D gene is possibly TRBD1 (5 bases). Germline lookup yields CDR1 GTSNPN and CDR2 SVGIG (reference sequence). Trimming cost V 2 bases and J 1 base, with 9 bases left between them. The CDR3 is 14 amino acids.

J is TRBJ2-2 and V is TRBV4-1, with 13 bases identical to TRBD2. CDR1 and CDR2 (germline): MGHRA, YSYEKL. The CDR3 is 19 residues long. J lost 5 bases, V lost 4 bases, and 13 bases had no gene match. The CDR3 region is CASSRTVPGLAGRTGELFF. CDR3 DNA: TGCGCCAGCAGCCGGACCGTTCCGGGACTAGCGGGACGGACCGGGGAGCTGTTTTTT.